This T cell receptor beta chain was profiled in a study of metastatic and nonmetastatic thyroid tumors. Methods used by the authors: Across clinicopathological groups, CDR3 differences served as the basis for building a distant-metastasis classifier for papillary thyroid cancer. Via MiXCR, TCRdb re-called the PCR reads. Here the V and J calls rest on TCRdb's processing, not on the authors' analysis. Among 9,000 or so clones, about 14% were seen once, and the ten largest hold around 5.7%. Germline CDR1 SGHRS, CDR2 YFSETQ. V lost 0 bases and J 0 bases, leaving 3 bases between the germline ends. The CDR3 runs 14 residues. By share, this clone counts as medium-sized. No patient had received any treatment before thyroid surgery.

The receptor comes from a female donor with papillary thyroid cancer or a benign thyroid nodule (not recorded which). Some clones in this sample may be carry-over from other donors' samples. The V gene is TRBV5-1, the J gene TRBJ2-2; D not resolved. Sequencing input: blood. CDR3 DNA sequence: TGCGCCAGCAGCTTGGAAGCGAACACCGGGGAGCTGTTTTTT. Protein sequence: CASSLEANTGELFF.